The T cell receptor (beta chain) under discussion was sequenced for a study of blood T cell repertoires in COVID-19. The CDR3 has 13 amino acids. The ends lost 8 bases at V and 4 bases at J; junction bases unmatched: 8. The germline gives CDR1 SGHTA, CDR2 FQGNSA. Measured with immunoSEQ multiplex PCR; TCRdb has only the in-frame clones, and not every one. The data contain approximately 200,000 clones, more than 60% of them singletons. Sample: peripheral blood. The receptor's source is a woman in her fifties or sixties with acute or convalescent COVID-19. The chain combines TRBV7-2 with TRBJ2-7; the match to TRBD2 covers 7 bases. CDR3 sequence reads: CASLPGGGYEQYF. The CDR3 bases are TGTGCCAGCCTCCCTGGGGGGGGTTACGAGCAGTACTTC. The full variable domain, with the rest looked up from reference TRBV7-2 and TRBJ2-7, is GAGVSQSPSNKVTEKGKDVELRCDPISGHTALYWYRQSLGQGLEFLIYFQGNSAPDKSGLPSDRFSAERTGGSVSTLTIQRTQQEDSAVYLCASLPGGGYEQYFGPGTRLTVT.